This T cell receptor (beta chain) was recorded in a study of T-cell reconstitution after alpha-beta-depleted transplantation in children. The V end was cut by 6 bases, the J end by 0 bases, with 9 bases between. CDR1 is DFQATT and CDR2 is SNEGSKA in the germline V gene (reference sequence). CDR3 length: 13 amino acids. TCRbeta library construction was performed incorporating unique molecular identifiers. One entry per CDR3 protein, called by TCRdb with MiXCR from the PCR reads. Here the sample spans a few hundred thousand distinct CDR3 sequences, roughly 9% being singletons. The chain combines TRBV20-1 with TRBJ1-5; D not certain. Here the sequenced sample was PBMCs from the stem cell graft donor, taken from the stem cell graft. The receptor was derived from a human donor who donated a stem cell graft to a child with acute lymphoblastic leukemia. CDR3 protein: CSAVAHSNQPQHF. The DNA for the CDR3 is TGCAGTGCGGTCGCCCATAGCAATCAGCCCCAGCATTTT.